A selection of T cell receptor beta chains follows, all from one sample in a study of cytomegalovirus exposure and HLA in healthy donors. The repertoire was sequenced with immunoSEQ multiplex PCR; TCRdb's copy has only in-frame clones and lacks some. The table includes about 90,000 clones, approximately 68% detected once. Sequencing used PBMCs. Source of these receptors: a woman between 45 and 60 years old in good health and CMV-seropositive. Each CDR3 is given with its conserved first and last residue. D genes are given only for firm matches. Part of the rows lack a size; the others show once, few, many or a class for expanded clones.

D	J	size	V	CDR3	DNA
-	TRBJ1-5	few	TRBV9	CASSVQAGDQPQHF	TGTGCCAGCAGCGTACAGGCAGGGGATCAGCCCCAGCATTTT
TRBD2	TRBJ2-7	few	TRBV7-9	CSSRGLAGTYEQYF	TGTTCCAGCAGAGGACTAGCGGGAACCTACGAGCAGTACTTC
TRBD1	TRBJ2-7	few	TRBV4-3	CASSQHYIGTEKEPTYEQYF	TGCGCCAGCAGCCAACACTATATCGGGACAGAGAAAGAACCTACCTACGAGCAGTACTTC
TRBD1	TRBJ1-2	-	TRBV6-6	CASSQGQGDGYTF	TGTGCCAGCAGCCAAGGACAGGGAGATGGCTACACCTTC
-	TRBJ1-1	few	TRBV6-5	CASSWKGLTEAFF	TGTGCCAGCAGTTGGAAGGGGCTCACTGAAGCTTTCTTT
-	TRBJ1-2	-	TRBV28	CASSLVRGAYGYTF	TGTGCCAGCAGTTTAGTACGGGGGGCCTATGGCTACACCTTC
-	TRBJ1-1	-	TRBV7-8	CASRQQQGSTEAFF	TGTGCCAGCAGACAGCAGCAGGGGAGCACTGAAGCTTTCTTT
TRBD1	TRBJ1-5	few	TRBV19	CASRDRAGWQPQHF	TGTGCCAGCAGGGACAGGGCGGGTTGGCAGCCCCAGCATTTT
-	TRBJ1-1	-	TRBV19	CASSIDGGNTEAFF	TGTGCCAGTAGTATAGACGGCGGAAACACTGAAGCTTTCTTT
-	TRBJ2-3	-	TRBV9	CASSEDWESTDTQYF	TGTGCCAGCAGCGAGGACTGGGAGAGCACAGATACGCAGTATTTT
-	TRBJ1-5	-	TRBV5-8	CASSLEAGNQPQHF	TGTGCCAGCAGCTTGGAGGCGGGCAATCAGCCCCAGCATTTT
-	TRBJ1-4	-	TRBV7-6	CASSIEPSSFNEKLFF	TGTGCCAGCAGCATCGAACCTAGTAGCTTTAATGAAAAACTGTTTTTT
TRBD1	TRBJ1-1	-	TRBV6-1	CASSVDRGLNTEAFF	TGTGCCAGCAGTGTAGACAGGGGCCTGAACACTGAAGCTTTCTTT
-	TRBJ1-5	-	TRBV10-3	CAISESVVGGPYQPQHF	TGTGCCATCAGTGAGTCGGTGGTAGGGGGTCCGTATCAGCCCCAGCATTTT
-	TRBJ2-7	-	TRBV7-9	CASSLYQGSEQYF	TGTGCCAGCAGCTTATACCAGGGAAGCGAGCAGTACTTC
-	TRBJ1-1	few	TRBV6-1	CASTLEGRNTEAFF	TGTGCCAGCACCCTAGAGGGCAGGAACACTGAAGCTTTCTTT
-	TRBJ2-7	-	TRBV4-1	CASSQGQSSSSYEQYF	TGCGCCAGCAGCCAAGGACAGTCATCTAGTTCCTACGAGCAGTACTTC
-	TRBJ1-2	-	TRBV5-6	CASSQQGPNYGYTF	TGTGCCAGCAGCCAACAGGGACCAAACTATGGCTACACCTTC
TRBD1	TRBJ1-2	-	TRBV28	CASTGTVYGYTF	TGTGCCAGCACCGGGACAGTCTATGGCTACACCTTC
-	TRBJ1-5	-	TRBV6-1	CASSEGVYSNQPQHF	TGTGCCAGCAGTGAGGGAGTCTATAGCAATCAGCCCCAGCATTTT
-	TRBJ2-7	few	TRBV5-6	CASSFQGNEQYF	TGTGCCAGCAGCTTTCAGGGTAACGAGCAGTACTTC
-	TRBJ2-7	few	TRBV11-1	CASSLESPDEQYF	TGTGCCAGCAGCTTAGAATCTCCGGACGAGCAGTACTTC
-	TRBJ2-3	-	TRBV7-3	CASSLHTARGGRDTQYF	TGTGCCAGCAGCTTACATACTGCTCGCGGGGGCCGGGATACGCAGTATTTT
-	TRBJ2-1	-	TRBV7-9	CSSSSPRGANEQFF	TGTTCCAGCAGCTCCCCCCGGGGGGCTAATGAGCAGTTCTTC
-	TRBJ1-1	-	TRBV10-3	CATLSDTEAFF	TGTGCCACCCTGTCTGACACTGAAGCTTTCTTT
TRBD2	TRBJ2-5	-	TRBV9	CASSGGGLYQETQYF	TGTGCCAGCAGCGGGGGGGGATTATATCAAGAGACCCAGTACTTC
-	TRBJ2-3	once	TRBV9	CASSVDSYTDTQYF	TGTGCCAGCAGCGTCGACAGCTACACAGATACGCAGTATTTT
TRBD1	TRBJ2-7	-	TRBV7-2	CASSETGLGYEQYF	TGTGCCAGCAGCGAGACAGGGTTGGGCTACGAGCAGTACTTC
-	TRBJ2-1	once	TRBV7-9	CASSLSSVEQFF	TGTGCCAGCAGCTTATCTAGCGTTGAGCAGTTCTTC
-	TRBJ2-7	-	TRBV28	CASSQRDRTDYEQYF	TGTGCCAGCAGCCAGCGGGACAGGACGGACTACGAGCAGTACTTC
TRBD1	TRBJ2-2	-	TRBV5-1	CASSATGVGELFF	TGCGCCAGCAGCGCCACAGGGGTCGGGGAGCTGTTTTTT
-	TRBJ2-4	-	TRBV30	CAWSVGKGLLKNIQYF	TGTGCCTGGAGTGTAGGCAAGGGACTCCTCAAAAACATTCAGTACTTC
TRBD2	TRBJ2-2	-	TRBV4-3	CASSLSGANTGELFF	TGCGCCAGCAGCCTCAGCGGGGCGAACACCGGGGAGCTGTTTTTT
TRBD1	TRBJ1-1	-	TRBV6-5	CASRSQGVRGTEAFF	TGTGCCAGCAGATCGCAGGGGGTCAGGGGCACTGAAGCTTTCTTT
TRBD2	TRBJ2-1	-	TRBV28	CASSLDGGLAGFNEQFF	TGTGCCAGCAGTTTAGATGGGGGACTAGCGGGGTTCAATGAGCAGTTCTTC
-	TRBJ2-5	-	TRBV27	CASPMTQGSGEQYF	TGTGCCAGCCCTATGACACAGGGATCAGGAGAGCAGTACTTC
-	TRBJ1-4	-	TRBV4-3	CASSQDRGWNEKLFF	TGCGCCAGCAGCCAAGATCGTGGCTGGAATGAAAAACTGTTTTTT
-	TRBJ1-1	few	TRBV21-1	CASRLGQGVMNTEAFF	TGTGCCAGCAGGTTGGGACAGGGAGTGATGAACACTGAAGCTTTCTTT
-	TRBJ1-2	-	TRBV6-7	CASSRGEDGYTF	TGTGCCAGCAGCAGAGGGGAGGACGGCTACACCTTC
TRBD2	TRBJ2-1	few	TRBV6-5	CASTALADDYNEQFF	TGTGCCAGCACCGCACTAGCGGATGACTACAATGAGCAGTTCTTC
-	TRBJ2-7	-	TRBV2	CASTVSSYEQYF	TGTGCCAGTACGGTTAGCTCCTACGAGCAGTACTTC
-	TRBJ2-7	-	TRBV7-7	CASSPTTSSIYEQYF	TGTGCCAGCAGCCCAACAACGTCCTCAATTTACGAGCAGTACTTC
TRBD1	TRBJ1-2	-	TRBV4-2	CASSRDRVKDGYTF	TGTGCCAGCAGCCGAGACAGGGTGAAGGATGGCTACACCTTC
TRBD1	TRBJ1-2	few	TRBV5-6	CASSSTLQGSRGYTF	TGTGCCAGCAGCTCGACTTTACAGGGGAGTCGTGGCTACACCTTC
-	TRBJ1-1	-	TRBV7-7	CASSRGRGTEAFF	TGTGCCAGCAGCCGGGGGAGAGGCACTGAAGCTTTCTTT
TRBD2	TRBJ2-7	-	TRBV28	CASRLAGGHSYEQYF	TGTGCCAGCAGGTTAGCGGGGGGCCACTCCTACGAGCAGTACTTC
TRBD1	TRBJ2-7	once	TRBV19	CASSGTGGSYEQYF	TGTGCCAGTAGTGGGACAGGGGGCAGCTACGAGCAGTACTTC
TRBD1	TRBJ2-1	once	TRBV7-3	CASSKTGDGEQFF	TGTGCCAGCAGCAAAACAGGGGACGGTGAGCAGTTCTTC
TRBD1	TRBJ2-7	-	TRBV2	CASSQDRGEQYF	TGTGCCAGCAGCCAGGACAGGGGCGAGCAGTACTTC
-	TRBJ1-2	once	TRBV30	CAWSTLNYGYTF	TGTGCCTGGAGTACCCTAAACTATGGCTACACCTTC
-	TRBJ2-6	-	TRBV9	CASSAFIRTDVSSGANVLTF	TGTGCCAGCAGCGCCTTTATTCGGACTGACGTTAGCTCTGGGGCCAACGTCCTGACTTTC
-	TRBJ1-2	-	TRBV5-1	CASSLGAPDSSSGYTF	TGCGCCAGCAGCTTGGGGGCTCCGGACAGTAGTTCGGGCTACACCTTC
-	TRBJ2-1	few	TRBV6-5	CASSAGGRRWDEQFF	TGTGCCAGCAGTGCTGGGGGGAGACGGTGGGATGAGCAGTTCTTC
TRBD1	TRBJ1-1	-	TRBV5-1	CASSWGQEATEAFF	TGCGCCAGCAGCTGGGGACAGGAGGCCACTGAAGCTTTCTTT
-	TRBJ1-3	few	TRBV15	CATGRAGTGNTIYF	TGTGCCACCGGGAGAGCAGGGACTGGAAACACCATATATTTT